The 26 T cell receptor beta chains below were found in one sample sequenced in a study of cytomegalovirus exposure and HLA in healthy donors. In the PCR, 60 Vbeta and 13 Jbeta primers were used. Method: immunoSEQ multiplex PCR; TCRdb's copy keeps in-frame clones and lacks some. Among some 110,000 clones listed, around 80% were seen once. The sample comprised PBMCs. Receptor source: a middle-aged man in good health and CMV-seropositive.

The chain has TRBV27 and TRBJ1-5, with TRBD1 identical over 9 bases. The CDR3 extends over 13 amino acids. Germline CDR1 reads MNHEY; CDR2 reads SMNVEV (reference sequence). J was trimmed by 1 base and V by 8 bases; bases with no gene match: 0. CDR3 residues: CASGQGSNQPQHF. Written as DNA, the CDR3 is TGTGCCAGCGGACAGGGGAGCAATCAGCCCCAGCATTTT.

The chain recombines TRBV4-3 with TRBJ2-5, with D perhaps TRBD1 (7 bases). The V end was cut by 5 bases, the J end by 5 bases, with 15 bases between. The CDR3 totals 14 residues. CDR1 and CDR2 from the germline V gene are LGHNA and YSLEER. CDR3 nucleotide sequence: TGCGCCAGCAGCTTTCGACAGGGAGGTGAGACCCAGTACTTC. Its translation: CASSFRQGGETQYF.

The count of this clone is one. CDR3 in amino acids: CASRGQTGGYEQYF. The CDR3 DNA is TGTGCCAGCAGAGGCCAGACAGGGGGCTACGAGCAGTACTTC. This rearrangement joins TRBV28 to TRBJ2-7, with 9 bases lining up with TRBD1. This CDR3 has 14 residues. The V gene end was trimmed by 6 bases and the J gene end by 3 bases; junction bases not matched to a gene: 6. Germline-derived CDR1 and CDR2 are MDHEN and SYDVKM.

The chain uses TRBV11-3 and TRBJ2-5, with 8 bases aligning to TRBD2. Trimming took 4 bases from V and 4 from J; bases not matched to a gene: 11. The CDR3 extends over 16 amino acids. The germline V gene encodes CDR1 SGHNT and CDR2 YENEEA. The CDR3 sequence: CASSSPGLGLGETQYF. The CDR3 nucleotides are TGTGCCAGCAGCTCCCCGGGACTAGGGTTGGGAGAGACCCAGTACTTC.

The chain recombines TRBV11-3 with TRBJ2-3, with D uncertain. CDR1 is SGHNT and CDR2 is YENEEA in the germline V gene. The CDR3 is 18 residues long. Trimming removed 5 bases at V and 5 bases at J, with 26 bases between. The CDR3 loop reads CASSPSEGAYLPGDTQYF. DNA for the CDR3: TGTGCCAGCAGCCCCTCAGAAGGAGCGTACCTTCCCGGAGATACGCAGTATTTT.

The V gene is TRBV5-1, the J gene TRBJ2-7; no clear D. This CDR3 spans 11 amino acids. CDR1 SGHRS and CDR2 YFSETQ come from the germline V gene. V was shortened by 0 bases and J by 7 bases, with 5 bases between the two germline ends. CDR3 protein: CASSLEHEQYF. CDR3 nucleotide sequence: TGCGCCAGCAGCTTGGAACATGAGCAGTACTTC. The full variable domain, rest sourced from reference TRBV5-1 and TRBJ2-7, is KAGVTQTPRYLIKTRGQQVTLSCSPISGHRSVSWYQQTPGQGLQFLFEYFSETQRNKGNFPGRFSGRQFSNSRSEMNVSTLELGDSALYLCASSLEHEQYFGPGTRLTVT.

The V and J genes are TRBV11-2 and TRBJ2-2, with D perhaps matching TRBD2 (5 bases). CDR3 length: 14 amino acids. Germline V gene sequence: CDR1 SGHAT, CDR2 FQNNGV. V dropped 3 bases and J dropped 1 base, with 6 bases sitting between them. The CDR3 bases are TGTGCCAGCAGCTTCGGGATGAACACCGGGGAGCTGTTTTTT. Amino acids: CASSFGMNTGELFF. Full variable domain (remainder filled in from reference TRBV11-2 and TRBJ2-2): EAGVAQSPRYKIIEKRQSVAFWCNPISGHATLYWYQQILGQGPKLLIQFQNNGVVDDSQLPKDRFSAERLKGVDSTLKIQPAKLEDSAVYLCASSFGMNTGELFFGEGSRLTVL.

The rearrangement links TRBV20-1 to TRBJ1-3; D is unresolved. The CDR3 spans 11 residues. Looked up from germline, CDR1 is DFQATT and CDR2 is SNEGSKA (reference sequence). Trimming removed 5 bases at V and 9 bases at J, with 11 bases between. The CDR3 nucleotides are TGCAGTGCTCCATCCGGCGGCACCATATATTTT. Residues: CSAPSGGTIYF.

The V call is TRBV12-2, the J call TRBJ1-1; TRBD1, the table's D call, was not compared with the DNA. TRBV12-2 is an annotated pseudogene. The CDR3 covers 19 residues. In DNA, the CDR3 is TGTGCAAGTCGCTTAGGGGTCCAGGACAGGGTTCTTATGAACACTGAAGCTTTCTTT. As protein: CASRLGVQDRVLMNTEAFF.

V gene TRBV5-4 combines with J gene TRBJ2-1; 11 bases are shared with TRBD2. Germline CDR1 SGHNT, CDR2 YYREEE (reference sequence). The ends lost 1 base at V and 7 bases at J; junction bases unmatched: 1. This CDR3 comprises 14 residues. The CDR3, as DNA: TGTGCCAGCAGCTTGCTAGCGGGGGGTAATGAGCAGTTCTTC. Translated: CASSLLAGGNEQFF.

This clone was counted only a few times. The rearrangement joins TRBV15 to TRBJ1-5; tentatively, D is TRBD1 (5 bases). Trimming removed 0 bases at V and 6 bases at J, with 9 bases between. The germline V gene encodes CDR1 LNHNV and CDR2 YYDKDF (reference sequence). This CDR3 is 14 amino acids long. CDR3 loop: CATSRDGGIQPQHF. The CDR3 nucleotides read TGTGCCACCAGCAGAGACGGGGGAATTCAGCCCCAGCATTTT.

This clone was seen just once. The chain couples TRBV28 to TRBJ1-6; D ambiguous. CDR1 is MDHEN and CDR2 is SYDVKM in the germline V gene. The length of the CDR3 is 13 residues. The V end lost 6 bases, the J end lost 8 bases, and 11 bases lay between the germline ends. The CDR3 loop reads CASSSPPDSPLHF. CDR3 sequence (DNA): TGTGCCAGCAGCTCCCCTCCCGATTCACCCCTCCACTTT.

Only one count was recorded for this clone. The rearrangement links TRBV7-9 to TRBJ1-1, with D perhaps matching TRBD1 (5 bases). Germline V gene lookup returns CDR1 SEHNR and CDR2 FQNEAQ (reference sequence). CDR3 length equals 13 residues. Trimming took off 11 bases at V and 4 bases at J, with 17 bases between the two ends. DNA of the CDR3: TGTGCCGCAGCTCCGCCGGGGGGCACTGAAGCTTTCTTT. As protein: CAAAPPGGTEAFF.

The gene calls are TRBV6-5 and TRBJ2-1; D is perhaps TRBD2 (5 bases). Germline V gives CDR1 MNHEY, CDR2 SVGAGI. The CDR3 has 11 residues. V was pared by 4 bases and J by 7 bases, with 5 bases between. The CDR3 reads CASSLANEQFF. CDR3 sequence (DNA): TGTGCCAGCAGTTTAGCGAATGAGCAGTTCTTC.

This chain connects TRBV4-3 to TRBJ2-1, with 7 bases lining up with TRBD2. The germline gives CDR1 LGHNA, CDR2 YSLEER. With V trimmed by 0 bases and J by 1 base, 0 bases remained unmatched. The CDR3 extends over 15 amino acids. The CDR3 reads CASSQDGGSYNEQFF. In DNA, the CDR3 is TGCGCCAGCAGCCAAGACGGGGGGTCCTACAATGAGCAGTTCTTC.

The sample holds a few counts of this clone. DNA for the CDR3: TGTGCCAGCAGTGTCCCGGGTATGAACACTGAAGCTTTCTTT. Encoded protein: CASSVPGMNTEAFF. The chain is built from TRBV27 and TRBJ1-1; no reliable D call. CDR3 length: 14 amino acids. Trimming stripped 5 bases from V and 0 bases from J, with 10 bases between. Germline CDR1 is MNHEY and CDR2 is SMNVEV (reference sequence).

V gene TRBV5-6 combines with J gene TRBJ2-5; the D gene is possibly TRBD1 (5 bases). V was shortened by 0 bases and J by 5 bases, with 8 bases between the two germline ends. There are 13 residues in the CDR3. The germline CDR1 and CDR2 sequences are SGHDT and YYEEEE. In DNA, the CDR3 is TGTGCCAGCAGCTTGGACAGGCGGGAGACCCAGTACTTC. Protein sequence: CASSLDRRETQYF.

CDR3 in DNA: TGTGCCAGCAGCCGCGGACAGGGGTCCTACAATGAGCAGTTCTTC. It translates to CASSRGQGSYNEQFF. The V and J genes are TRBV7-3 and TRBJ2-1; TRBD1 agrees at 9 bases. The V gene's germline CDR1 is SGHTA and CDR2 FQGTGA. The CDR3 sequence is 15 residues long. V was pared by 5 bases and J by 1 base, with 3 bases of the junction left unmatched.

V and J are TRBV4-3 and TRBJ2-3, with D possibly TRBD1 on 6 matching bases. Deletions cut 3 bases from V and 4 bases from J, with 11 bases between. CDR1 and CDR2 (germline): LGHNA, YSLEER. This CDR3 is built from 14 residues. In nucleotides, the CDR3 is TGCGCCAGCAGCCAGCGACAGGTCCCAGATACGCAGTATTTT. Protein sequence: CASSQRQVPDTQYF.

This clone was counted once. V gene TRBV14 combines with J gene TRBJ2-5, with D maybe TRBD2 (5 bases). CDR3 length: 11 residues. The germline V gene has CDR1 SGHDN and CDR2 FVKESK. V was clipped by 0 bases and J by 11 bases, with 7 bases between them. CDR3 residues: CASSQDGGQYF. CDR3 sequence (DNA): TGTGCCAGCAGCCAAGATGGCGGGCAGTACTTC.

This clone was seen a handful of times. The chain couples TRBV19 to TRBJ2-2; D perhaps matches TRBD2 (6 bases). This CDR3 comprises 14 residues. Trimming took off 10 bases at V and 1 base at J, with 13 bases between the two ends. The germline V gene encodes CDR1 LNHDA and CDR2 SQIVND (reference sequence). The CDR3 nucleotides are TGTGCCACCTCTTGGGACTGGAACACCGGGGAGCTGTTTTTT. Translation: CATSWDWNTGELFF.

The V call is TRBV30, the J call TRBJ2-2; D is perhaps TRBD2 (5 bases). V was pared by 2 bases and J by 3 bases, with 10 bases between. CDR1 GTSNPN and CDR2 SVGIG come from the germline V gene (reference sequence). This CDR3 region has 14 residues. CDR3 in amino acids: CAWSTWTDTGELFF. Here the CDR3 DNA reads TGTGCCTGGAGTACGTGGACTGACACCGGGGAGCTGTTTTTT.

V and J are TRBV10-1 and TRBJ2-7, with D possibly being TRBD1 (7 bases). The CDR3 length is 12 residues. The germline CDR1 and CDR2 sequences are WNHNN and SYGVQD (reference sequence). The V end lost 4 bases, the J end lost 9 bases, and 13 bases lay between the germline ends. CDR3 in amino acids: CASSGQGGRQYF. The CDR3, as DNA: TGCGCCAGCAGTGGTCAGGGGGGACGGCAGTACTTC.

J is TRBJ1-2 and V is TRBV9; tentative D call: TRBD1 (5 bases). Per germline, CDR1 SGDLS and CDR2 YYNGEE. The CDR3 consists of 15 residues. Trimming shortened V by 2 bases and J by 4 bases, and 15 bases separated the two germline ends. CDR3 sequence (DNA): TGTGCCAGCAGCGTCGTGAACAGGATAGGCTATGGCTACACCTTC. It yields the protein CASSVVNRIGYGYTF.

The chain carries TRBV30 and TRBJ2-7; 8 bases line up with TRBD2. The V and J ends lost 5 bases and 3 bases, in that order; junction bases with no gene match: 6. There are 13 residues in the CDR3. In germline, CDR1 is GTSNPN, CDR2 SVGIG (reference sequence). In nucleotides, the CDR3 is TGTGCCTGGGCTACCGGGACTAGCTACGAGCAGTACTTC. It translates to CAWATGTSYEQYF. The full variable domain, completed using reference TRBV30 and TRBJ2-7, is SQTIHQWPATLVQPVGSPLSLECTVEGTSNPNLYWYRQAAGRGLQLLFYSVGIGQISSEVPQNLSASRPQDRQFILSSKKLLLSDSGFYLCAWATGTSYEQYFGPGTRLTVT.

This chain connects TRBV10-3 to TRBJ2-5; D unclear. The length of the CDR3 is 13 residues. With 2 bases removed from V and 3 bases from J, the gap between germline ends came to 7 bases. The germline gives CDR1 ENHRY, CDR2 SYGVKD. In nucleotides, the CDR3 is TGTGCCATCAGTGAGAGTACGGAAGAGACCCAGTACTTC. This gives the protein CAISESTEETQYF.